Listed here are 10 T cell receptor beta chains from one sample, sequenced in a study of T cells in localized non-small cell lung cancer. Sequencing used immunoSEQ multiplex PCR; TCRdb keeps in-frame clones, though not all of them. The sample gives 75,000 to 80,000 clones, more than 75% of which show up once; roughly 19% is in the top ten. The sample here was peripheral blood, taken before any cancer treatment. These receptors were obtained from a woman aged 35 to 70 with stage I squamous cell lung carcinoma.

The CDR3 protein is CSVQKNPGSDTQYF. CDR3 coding DNA: TGCAGCGTCCAAAAGAACCCCGGGAGTGATACGCAGTATTTT. V is TRBV29-1 and J is TRBJ2-3; tentatively, D is TRBD2 (6 bases). CDR1 is SQVTM, CDR2 ANQGSEA, per germline. The CDR3 contains 14 residues. The V and J ends lost 6 bases and 6 bases respectively, with 19 bases between them.

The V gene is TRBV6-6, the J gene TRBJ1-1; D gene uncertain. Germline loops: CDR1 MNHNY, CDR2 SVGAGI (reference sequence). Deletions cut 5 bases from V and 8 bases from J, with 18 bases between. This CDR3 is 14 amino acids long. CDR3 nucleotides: TGTGCCAGCAGTCGATGGGCGGGTAGGGCCGAAGCTTTCTTT. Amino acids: CASSRWAGRAEAFF.

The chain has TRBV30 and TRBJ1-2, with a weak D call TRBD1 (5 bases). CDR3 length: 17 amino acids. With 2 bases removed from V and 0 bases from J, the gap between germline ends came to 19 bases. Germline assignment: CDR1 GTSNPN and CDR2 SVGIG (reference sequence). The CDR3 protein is CAWSRQTHTIANYGYTF. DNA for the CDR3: TGTGCCTGGAGTCGACAGACCCACACAATAGCTAACTATGGCTACACCTTC.

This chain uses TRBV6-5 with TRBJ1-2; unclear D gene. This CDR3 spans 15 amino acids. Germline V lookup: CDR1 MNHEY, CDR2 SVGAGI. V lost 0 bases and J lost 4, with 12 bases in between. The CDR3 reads CASSYSSSAAYGYTF. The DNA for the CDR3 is TGTGCCAGCAGTTACTCGTCGTCGGCAGCCTATGGCTACACCTTC.

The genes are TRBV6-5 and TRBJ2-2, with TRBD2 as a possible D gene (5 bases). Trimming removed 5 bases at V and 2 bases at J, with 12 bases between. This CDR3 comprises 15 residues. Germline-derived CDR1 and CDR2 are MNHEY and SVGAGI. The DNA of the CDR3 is TGTGCCAGCAGTATAGGACTGGACAACACCGGGGAGCTGTTTTTT. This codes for CASSIGLDNTGELFF.

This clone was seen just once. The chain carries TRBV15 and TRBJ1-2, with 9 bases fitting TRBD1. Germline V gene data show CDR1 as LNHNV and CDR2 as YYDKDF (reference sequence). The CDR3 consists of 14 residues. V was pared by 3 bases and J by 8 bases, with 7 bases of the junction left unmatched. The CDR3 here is CATSRGTGTGGYTF. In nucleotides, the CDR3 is TGTGCCACCAGCAGGGGCACCGGGACAGGGGGCTACACCTTC.

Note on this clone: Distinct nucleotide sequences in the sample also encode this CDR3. The CDR3 DNA follows: TGTGCCAGCAGCCAGGGCTATGGCTACACCTTC. Its protein product is CASSQGYGYTF. The J gene is TRBJ1-2, the V gene TRBV27; a weak D match, TRBD1 (5 bases). The length of the CDR3 is 11 residues. Germline loops: CDR1 MNHEY, CDR2 SMNVEV (reference sequence). V lost 6 bases and J 4 bases, leaving 6 bases between the germline ends.

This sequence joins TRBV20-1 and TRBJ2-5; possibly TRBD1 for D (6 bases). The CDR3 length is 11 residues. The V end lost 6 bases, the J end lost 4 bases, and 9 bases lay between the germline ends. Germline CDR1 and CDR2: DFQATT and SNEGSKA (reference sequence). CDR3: CSAPGVETQYF. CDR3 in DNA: TGCAGTGCACCAGGGGTAGAGACCCAGTACTTC.

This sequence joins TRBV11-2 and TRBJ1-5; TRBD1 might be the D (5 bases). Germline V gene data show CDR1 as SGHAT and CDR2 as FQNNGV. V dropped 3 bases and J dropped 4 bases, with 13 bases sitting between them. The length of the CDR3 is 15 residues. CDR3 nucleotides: TGTGCCAGCAGCTTTTCCGGGACGAATAATCAGCCCCAGCATTTT. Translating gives CASSFSGTNNQPQHF.

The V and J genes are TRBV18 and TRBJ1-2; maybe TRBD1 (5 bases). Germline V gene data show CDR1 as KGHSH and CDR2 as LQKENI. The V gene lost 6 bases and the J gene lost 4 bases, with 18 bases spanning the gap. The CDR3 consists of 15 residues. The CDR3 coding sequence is TGTGCCAGCTCGAGAAACAGCAGGGAGGGCTATGGCTACACCTTC. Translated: CASSRNSREGYGYTF.